Below, one T cell receptor beta chain is given with its context. This entry belongs to a study of blood T cell repertoires in COVID-19. The CDR3 length is 12 residues. Per germline, CDR1 SQVTM and CDR2 ANQGSEA. V shed 4 bases and J shed 5 bases, with 11 bases lying between them. Using immunoSEQ multiplex PCR, the repertoire was profiled, and TCRdb retains in-frame clones only, with some absent. The sample carries just over 300,000 clones, approximately 85% recorded once. The source material was PBMCs or T cells enriched from blood (not recorded which). This chain joins TRBV29-1 and TRBJ1-2; tentatively, D is TRBD1 (5 bases). The TCR sequence derives from a man aged 25-45 years who had recovered from COVID-19. CDR3 loop: CSVVEQAYGYTF. CDR3 bases: TGCAGCGTTGTGGAACAGGCTTATGGCTACACCTTC.